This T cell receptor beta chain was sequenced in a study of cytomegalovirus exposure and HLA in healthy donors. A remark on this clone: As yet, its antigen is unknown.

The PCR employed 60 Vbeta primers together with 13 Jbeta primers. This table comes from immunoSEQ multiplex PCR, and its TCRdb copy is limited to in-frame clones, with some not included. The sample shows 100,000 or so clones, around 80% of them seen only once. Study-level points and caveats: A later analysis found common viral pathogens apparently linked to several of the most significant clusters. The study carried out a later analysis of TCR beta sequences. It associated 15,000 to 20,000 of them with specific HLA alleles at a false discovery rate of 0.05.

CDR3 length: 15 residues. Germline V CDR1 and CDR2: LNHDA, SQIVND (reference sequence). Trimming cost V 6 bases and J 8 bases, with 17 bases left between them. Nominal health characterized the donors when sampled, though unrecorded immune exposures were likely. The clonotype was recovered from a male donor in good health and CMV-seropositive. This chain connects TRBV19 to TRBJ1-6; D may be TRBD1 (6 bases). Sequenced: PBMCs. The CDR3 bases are TGTGCCAGTAGCTTCAGGGGTGGCGTAGATTCACCCCTCCACTTT. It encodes CASSFRGGVDSPLHF.